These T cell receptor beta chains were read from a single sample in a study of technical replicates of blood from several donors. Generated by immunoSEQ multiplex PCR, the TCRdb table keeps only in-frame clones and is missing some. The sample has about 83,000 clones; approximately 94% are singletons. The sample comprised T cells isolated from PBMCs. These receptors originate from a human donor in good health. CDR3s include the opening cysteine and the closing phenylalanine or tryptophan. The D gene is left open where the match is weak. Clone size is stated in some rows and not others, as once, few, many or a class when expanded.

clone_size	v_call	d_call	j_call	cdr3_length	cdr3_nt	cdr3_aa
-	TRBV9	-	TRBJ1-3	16	TGTGCCAGCAGCGCAACAGGGTGGGTCGCTGGAAACACCATATATTTT	CASSATGWVAGNTIYF
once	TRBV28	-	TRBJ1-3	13	TGTGCCAGCAGACCAGGGCCAGGAAACACCATATATTTT	CASRPGPGNTIYF
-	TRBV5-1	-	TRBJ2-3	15	TGCGCCAGCAGCTTTAGTCCAGGTCGCACAGATACGCAGTATTTT	CASSFSPGRTDTQYF
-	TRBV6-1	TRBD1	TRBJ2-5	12	TGTGCCACGGACAGGGTCCAAGAGACCCAGTACTTC	CATDRVQETQYF
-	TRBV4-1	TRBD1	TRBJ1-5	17	TGCGCCAGCAGCCAAGTCTTCGGGGACAGCCCGAATCAGCCCCAGCATTTT	CASSQVFGDSPNQPQHF
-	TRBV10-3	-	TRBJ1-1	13	TGTGCCATCCGCGTTCAGGAGAACACTGAAGCTTTCTTT	CAIRVQENTEAFF
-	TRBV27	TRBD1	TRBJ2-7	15	TGTGCCAGCAGACCAGGACAGGTGGGCTCCTACGAGCAGTACTTC	CASRPGQVGSYEQYF
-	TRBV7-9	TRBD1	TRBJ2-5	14	TGTGCCAGCAGCTTGGGACAGACGAGAGAGACCCAGTACTTC	CASSLGQTRETQYF
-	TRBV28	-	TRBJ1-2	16	TGTGCCAGCAGTTTGGGGGGGGCAAGTGAGAACTATGGCTACACCTTC	CASSLGGASENYGYTF
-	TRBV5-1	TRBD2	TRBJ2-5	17	TGCGCCAGCAGCTTGGTAGCACTAGCGGGAGGGGTAGAGACCCAGTACTTC	CASSLVALAGGVETQYF